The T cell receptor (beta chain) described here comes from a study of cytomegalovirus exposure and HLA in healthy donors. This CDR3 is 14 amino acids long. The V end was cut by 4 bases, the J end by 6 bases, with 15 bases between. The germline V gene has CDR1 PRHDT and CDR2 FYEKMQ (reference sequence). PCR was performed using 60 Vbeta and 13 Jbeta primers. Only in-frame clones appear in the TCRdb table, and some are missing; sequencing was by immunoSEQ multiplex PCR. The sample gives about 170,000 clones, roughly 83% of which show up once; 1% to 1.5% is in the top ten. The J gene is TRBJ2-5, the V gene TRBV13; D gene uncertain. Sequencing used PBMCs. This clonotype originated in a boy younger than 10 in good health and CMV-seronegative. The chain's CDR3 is CASSSRFRSQTQYF. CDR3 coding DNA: TGTGCCAGCAGCTCTAGGTTTCGATCCCAGACCCAGTACTTC.